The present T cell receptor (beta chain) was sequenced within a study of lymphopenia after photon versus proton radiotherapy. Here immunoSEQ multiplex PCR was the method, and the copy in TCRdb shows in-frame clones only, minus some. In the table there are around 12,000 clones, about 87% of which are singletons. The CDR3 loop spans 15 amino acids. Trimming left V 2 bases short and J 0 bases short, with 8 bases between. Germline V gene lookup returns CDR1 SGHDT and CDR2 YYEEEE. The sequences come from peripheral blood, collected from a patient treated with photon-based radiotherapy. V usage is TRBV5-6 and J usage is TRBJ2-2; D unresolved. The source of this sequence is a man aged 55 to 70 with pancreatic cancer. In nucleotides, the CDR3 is TGTGCCAGCAGCTTTGTTACAGCGAACACCGGGGAGCTGTTTTTT. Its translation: CASSFVTANTGELFF.